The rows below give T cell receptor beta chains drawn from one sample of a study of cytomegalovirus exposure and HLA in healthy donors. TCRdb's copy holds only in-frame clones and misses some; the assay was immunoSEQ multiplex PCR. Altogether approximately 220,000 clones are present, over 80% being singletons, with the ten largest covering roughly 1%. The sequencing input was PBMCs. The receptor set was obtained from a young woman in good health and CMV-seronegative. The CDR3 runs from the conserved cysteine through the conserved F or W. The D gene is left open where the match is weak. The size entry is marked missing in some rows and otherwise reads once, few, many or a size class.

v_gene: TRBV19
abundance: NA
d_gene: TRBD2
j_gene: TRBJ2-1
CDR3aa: CASSGLAGITEQFF
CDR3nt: TGTGCCAGTAGTGGATTAGCGGGAATCACTGAGCAGTTCTTC

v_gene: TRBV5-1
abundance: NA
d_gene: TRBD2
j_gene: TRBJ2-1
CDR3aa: CASSPSGTYNEQFF
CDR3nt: TGCGCCAGCAGCCCCAGCGGGACCTACAATGAGCAGTTCTTC

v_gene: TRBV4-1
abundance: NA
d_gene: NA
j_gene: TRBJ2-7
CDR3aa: CASSQVGGGNEQYF
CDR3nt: TGCGCCAGCAGCCAAGTAGGGGGGGGTAACGAGCAGTACTTC

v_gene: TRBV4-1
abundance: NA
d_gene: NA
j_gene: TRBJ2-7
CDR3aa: CASSQDHGVYEQYF
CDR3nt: TGCGCCAGCAGCCAAGATCACGGGGTATACGAGCAGTACTTC

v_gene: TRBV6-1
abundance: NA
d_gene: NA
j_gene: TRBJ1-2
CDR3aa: CASSEALEGGYGYTF
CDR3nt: TGTGCCAGCAGTGAAGCGCTGGAGGGAGGCTATGGCTACACCTTC

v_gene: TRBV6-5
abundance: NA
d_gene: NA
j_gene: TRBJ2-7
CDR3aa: CASRPRTATYEQYF
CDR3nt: TGTGCCAGCAGACCTAGGACTGCTACCTACGAGCAGTACTTC

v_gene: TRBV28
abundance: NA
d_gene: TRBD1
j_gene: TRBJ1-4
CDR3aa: CASSDRVGEKLFF
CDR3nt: TGTGCCAGCAGTGACAGGGTAGGTGAAAAACTGTTTTTT

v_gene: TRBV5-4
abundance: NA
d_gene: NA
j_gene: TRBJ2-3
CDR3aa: CASSLGDTRTDTQYF
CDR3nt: TGTGCCAGCAGCTTGGGGGACACCCGCACAGATACGCAGTATTTT

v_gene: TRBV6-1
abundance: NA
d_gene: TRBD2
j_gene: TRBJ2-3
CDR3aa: CASSTLAGATDTQYF
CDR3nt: TGTGCCAGCAGTACACTAGCGGGAGCGACAGATACGCAGTATTTT

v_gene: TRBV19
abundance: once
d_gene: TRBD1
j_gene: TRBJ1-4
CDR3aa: CASSILGTGGNGGEKLFF
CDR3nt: TGTGCCAGTAGTATCCTCGGGACAGGGGGCAATGGAGGTGAAAAACTGTTTTTT

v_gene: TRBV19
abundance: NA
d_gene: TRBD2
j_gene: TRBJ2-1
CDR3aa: CASSIASGGNEQFF
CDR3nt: TGTGCCAGTAGTATAGCTTCGGGAGGGAATGAGCAGTTCTTC

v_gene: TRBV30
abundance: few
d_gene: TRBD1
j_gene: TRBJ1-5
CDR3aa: CAWTTTGGNQPQHF
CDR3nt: TGTGCCTGGACGACAACAGGGGGCAATCAGCCCCAGCATTTT

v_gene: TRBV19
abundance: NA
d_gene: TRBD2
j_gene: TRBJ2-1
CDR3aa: CASIASGRSSYNEQFF
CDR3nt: TGTGCCAGTATAGCTAGCGGGAGGAGCTCCTACAATGAGCAGTTCTTC

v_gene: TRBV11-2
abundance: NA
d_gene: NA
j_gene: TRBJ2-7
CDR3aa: CASSFGVLFAGTYEQYF
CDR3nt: TGTGCCAGCAGCTTTGGGGTACTGTTTGCGGGGACCTACGAGCAGTACTTC

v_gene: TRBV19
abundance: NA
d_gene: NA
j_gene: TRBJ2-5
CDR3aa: CASSITGQETQYF
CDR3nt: TGTGCCAGTAGTATAACAGGGCAGGAGACCCAGTACTTC

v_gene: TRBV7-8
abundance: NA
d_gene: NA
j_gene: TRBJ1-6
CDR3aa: CASSFLGTYNSPLHF
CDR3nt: TGTGCCAGCAGCTTCCTAGGGACATATAATTCACCCCTCCACTTT

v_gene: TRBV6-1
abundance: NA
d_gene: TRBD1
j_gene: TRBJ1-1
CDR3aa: CASSQGQGNTEAFF
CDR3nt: TGTGCCAGCAGCCAAGGACAGGGTAACACTGAAGCTTTCTTT

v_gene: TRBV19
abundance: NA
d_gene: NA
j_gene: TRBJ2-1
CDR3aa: CASSIGRGNEQFF
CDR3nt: TGTGCCAGTAGTATAGGGAGGGGCAATGAGCAGTTCTTC

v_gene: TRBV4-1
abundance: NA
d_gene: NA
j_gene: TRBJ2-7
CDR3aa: CASSQGAITGFHEQYF
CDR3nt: TGCGCCAGCAGCCAAGGAGCCATAACAGGGTTCCACGAGCAGTACTTC

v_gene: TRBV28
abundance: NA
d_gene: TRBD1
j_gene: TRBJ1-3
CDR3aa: CASRSTGGFSGNTIYF
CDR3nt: TGTGCCAGCAGATCAACAGGGGGTTTTTCTGGAAACACCATATATTTT

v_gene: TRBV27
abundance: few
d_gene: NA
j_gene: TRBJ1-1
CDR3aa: CASVRRGTEAFF
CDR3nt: TGTGCCAGCGTCCGGAGGGGCACTGAAGCTTTCTTT

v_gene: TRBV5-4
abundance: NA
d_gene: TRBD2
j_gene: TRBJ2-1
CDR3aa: CASRDSGSVYNEQFF
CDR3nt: TGTGCCAGCAGGGACAGCGGGAGTGTGTACAATGAGCAGTTCTTC

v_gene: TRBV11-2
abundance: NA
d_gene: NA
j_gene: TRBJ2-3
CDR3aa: CASSLGRTTSIEDTQYF
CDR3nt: TGTGCCAGCAGCTTAGGACGGACGACTAGTATAGAAGATACGCAGTATTTT

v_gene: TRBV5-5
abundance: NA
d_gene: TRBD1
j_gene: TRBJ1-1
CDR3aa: CASSGNRGPNTEAFF
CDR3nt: TGTGCCAGCAGCGGAAACAGGGGGCCGAACACTGAAGCTTTCTTT

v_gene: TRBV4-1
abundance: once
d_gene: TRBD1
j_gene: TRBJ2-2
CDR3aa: CASSGGLLNTGELFF
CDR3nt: TGCGCCAGCTCAGGGGGCTTATTGAACACCGGGGAGCTGTTTTTT